Listed below are T cell receptor beta chains from one sample, sequenced in a study of T-cell reconstitution after alpha-beta-depleted transplantation in children. TCRdb re-analysed the PCR reads in MiXCR, keeping a single row per CDR3 protein. The sample consists of 500,000 to 650,000 distinct CDR3 sequences, 10% to 15% of them appearing once. The sample consisted of PBMCs, mostly from graft donor cells, taken 360 days after TCRalphabeta/CD19-depleted stem cell transplant. The receptors come from a male patient aged 10 to 17 who had a stem cell transplant for acute myeloid leukemia, so the T cells may come from the graft donor. Both conserved end residues are part of each CDR3. D genes are given only for firm matches. The size field is filled for only some rows; it gives once, few, many or a size class.

>-|TRBJ2-5|-|TRBV6-2/TRBV6-3|12
CASSYWAETQYF
TGTGCCAGCAGTTACTGGGCGGAGACCCAGTACTTC
>few|TRBJ2-7|-|TRBV7-2|14
CASSFADGTYEQYF
TGTGCCAGCAGCTTCGCGGACGGAACTTACGAGCAGTACTTC
>many|TRBJ2-3|TRBD2|TRBV11-2|20
CASSLEGALLAGSNPDTQYF
TGTGCCAGCAGCTTAGAAGGGGCACTACTAGCGGGATCCAACCCGGATACGCAGTATTTT
>few|TRBJ2-1|TRBD2|TRBV12-3/TRBV12-4|15
CASTLLAGGHNEQFF
TGTGCCAGCACCCTACTAGCGGGAGGGCACAATGAGCAGTTCTTC
>many|TRBJ2-5|TRBD1|TRBV25-1|15
CASSEATAYRGTQYF
TGTGCCAGCAGTGAGGCAACAGCATACAGGGGGACCCAGTACTTC
>few|TRBJ1-1|-|TRBV2|13
CASLDSVSTEAFF
TGTGCCAGCCTGGACAGCGTATCCACTGAAGCTTTCTTT
>few|TRBJ2-1|TRBD2|TRBV4-2|17
CASSQDLGTSAYNEQFF
TGTGCCAGCAGCCAAGATCTCGGGACTAGCGCCTACAATGAGCAGTTCTTC
>many|TRBJ2-1|TRBD2|TRBV12-3/TRBV12-4|15
CASSSQLAAHNEQFF
TGTGCCAGCAGTTCCCAACTAGCGGCACACAATGAGCAGTTCTTC
>few|TRBJ2-6|-|TRBV7-3|15
CASSPGAGVTNVLTF
TGTGCCAGCAGCCCAGGGGCAGGGGTTACCAACGTCCTGACTTTC
>few|TRBJ2-5|TRBD2|TRBV7-7|15
CASSSGTMTEETQYF
TGTGCTAGCAGCTCCGGGACTATGACGGAAGAGACCCAGTACTTC
>-|TRBJ2-2|-|TRBV19|17
CASSPWTPLLSDGELFF
TGTGCCAGTAGTCCGTGGACTCCCCTCTTGAGTGACGGGGAGCTGTTTTTT
>-|TRBJ2-1|-|TRBV25-1|14
CASNGQPSGNEQFF
TGTGCCAGCAACGGACAGCCCTCCGGGAATGAGCAGTTCTTC
>-|TRBJ2-2|TRBD2|TRBV29-1|11
CSVRGGGELFF
TGCAGCGTCCGGGGGGGCGGGGAGCTGTTTTTT
>-|TRBJ1-1|-|TRBV29-1|8
CSVSEAFF
TGCAGCGTATCTGAAGCTTTCTTT
>many|TRBJ2-7|-|TRBV20-1|13
CSARVTDSYEQYF
TGCAGTGCTAGAGTGACGGACTCCTACGAGCAGTACTTC
>many|TRBJ2-7|-|TRBV7-2|11
CASSLQIEQYF
TGTGCCAGCAGCTTACAAATCGAGCAGTACTTC
>many|TRBJ2-2|-|TRBV7-9|15
CASSLWGEGTGELFF
TGTGCCAGCAGCTTATGGGGCGAGGGCACCGGGGAGCTGTTTTTT
>-|TRBJ2-3|TRBD2|TRBV7-9|15
CASSLGAGPMHTQYF
TGTGCCAGCAGCTTAGGAGCGGGACCCATGCATACGCAGTATTTT
>-|TRBJ1-1|TRBD1|TRBV25-1|14
CASSRGTGSPEAFF
TGTGCCAGCAGTAGAGGGACAGGGAGTCCTGAAGCTTTCTTT
>-|TRBJ2-4|-|TRBV28|18
CASSLADRAGWSKNIQYF
TGTGCCAGCAGTTTAGCTGACAGGGCGGGATGGTCCAAAAACATTCAGTACTTC
>few|TRBJ2-7|-|TRBV9|16
CASSVGGSLHSYEQYF
TGTGCCAGCAGCGTAGGGGGGAGCCTCCACTCCTACGAGCAGTACTTC
>few|TRBJ1-1|-|TRBV6-5|15
CASSYSGGYDTEAFF
TGTGCCAGCAGTTACTCGGGGGGCTATGACACTGAAGCTTTCTTT
>few|TRBJ2-2|-|TRBV9|18
CASSVTGGGTANTGELFF
TGTGCCAGCAGCGTAACGGGAGGCGGGACAGCGAACACCGGGGAGCTGTTTTTT
>few|TRBJ2-1|TRBD2|TRBV4-1|21
CASSQDGLAGLTLSFYNEQFF
TGCGCCAGCAGCCAAGATGGGCTAGCGGGTCTCACACTATCCTTTTACAATGAGCAGTTCTTC
>many|TRBJ2-7|TRBD2|TRBV7-2|16
CASRGLAGGSTYEQYF
TGTGCCAGCCGAGGACTAGCGGGAGGTTCTACCTACGAGCAGTACTTC
>many|TRBJ2-3|-|TRBV5-1|16
CASSLAGGWPTDTQYF
TGCGCCAGCAGCTTGGCCGGGGGCTGGCCCACAGATACGCAGTATTTT
>many|TRBJ1-4|-|TRBV5-1|15
CASSPEGLTNEKLFF
TGCGCCAGCAGCCCGGAGGGTTTAACTAATGAAAAACTGTTTTTT
>many|TRBJ2-3|-|TRBV4-3|15
CASSQDGDSTDTQYF
TGCGCCAGCAGCCAAGACGGGGACTCAACAGATACGCAGTATTTT